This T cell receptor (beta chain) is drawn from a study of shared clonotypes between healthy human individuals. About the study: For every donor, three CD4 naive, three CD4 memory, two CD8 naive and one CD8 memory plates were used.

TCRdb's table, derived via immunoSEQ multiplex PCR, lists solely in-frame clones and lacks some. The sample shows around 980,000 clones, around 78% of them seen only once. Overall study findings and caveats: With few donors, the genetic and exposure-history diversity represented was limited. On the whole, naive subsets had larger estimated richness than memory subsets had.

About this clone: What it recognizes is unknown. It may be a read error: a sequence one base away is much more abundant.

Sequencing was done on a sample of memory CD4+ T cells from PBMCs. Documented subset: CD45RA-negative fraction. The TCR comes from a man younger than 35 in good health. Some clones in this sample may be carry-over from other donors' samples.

CDR3: CASTPRVAATYEQYF. CDR3 nucleotide sequence: TGTGCCAGCACCCCCAGGGTAGCGGCCACCTACGAGCAGTACTTC. The V and J genes are TRBV5-4 and TRBJ2-7, with D perhaps TRBD2 (6 bases). The V gene's germline CDR1 is SGHNT and CDR2 YYREEE (reference sequence). The V end lost 6 bases, the J end lost 2 bases, and 18 bases lay between the germline ends. The CDR3 spans 15 residues.